These 2 T cell receptor beta chains came from one sample sequenced in a study of T cells in Graves' hyperthyroidism and ophthalmopathy. TCR beta CDR3 regions were amplified from RNA. TCR CDR3 regions were first amplified by RT-PCR with HTBI primers. TCRdb re-derived calls from the multiplex PCR reads in MiXCR, one entry per CDR3 protein. The table lists fewer than 550,000 distinct CDR3 sequences, around 16% of them singletons, with about 14% in the top ten. The sample consisted of blood. The receptor source for this set is a young woman with Graves' hyperthyroidism.

This clonotype occurred a few times. V is TRBV6-4 and J is TRBJ2-3; 10 bases are shared with TRBD2. Germline CDR1 is MRHNA and CDR2 is SNTAGT. The J segment lost 4 bases and the V segment lost 5 bases, leaving 9 bases of the junction unmatched. The CDR3 spans 16 residues. This chain's CDR3 is CASSPSLAGDPDTQYF. CDR3 coding DNA: TGTGCCAGCAGTCCCTCTCTAGCGGGAGACCCAGATACGCAGTATTTT.

This clonotype was counted many times. The V and J genes are TRBV20-1 and TRBJ2-3; 9 nucleotides agree with TRBD2. This CDR3 is built from 18 residues. From germline, CDR1 is DFQATT and CDR2 SNEGSKA (reference sequence). The V segment lost 0 bases and the J segment 5 bases; nucleotides outside the gene matches: 15. The CDR3 here is CSARDLIGARGGVDTQYF. CDR3 bases: TGCAGTGCTAGAGACCTGATCGGAGCGCGGGGGGGAGTAGATACGCAGTATTTT.